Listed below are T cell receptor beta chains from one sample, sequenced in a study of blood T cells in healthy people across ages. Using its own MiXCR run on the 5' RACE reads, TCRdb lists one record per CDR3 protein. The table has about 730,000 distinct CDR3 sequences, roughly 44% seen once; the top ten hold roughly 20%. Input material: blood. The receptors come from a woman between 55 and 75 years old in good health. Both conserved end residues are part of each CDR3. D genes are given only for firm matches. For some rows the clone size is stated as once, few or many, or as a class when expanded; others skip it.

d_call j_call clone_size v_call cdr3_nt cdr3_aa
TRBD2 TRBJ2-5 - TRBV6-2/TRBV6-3 TGTGCCAGTGGCTCCCTCGGGGGGGCCTGGGAGACCCAGTACTTC CASGSLGGAWETQYF
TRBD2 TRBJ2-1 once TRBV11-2 TGTGCCAGCAGCTTAGACTCCGGGACTAGCGAGCAGTTCTTC CASSLDSGTSEQFF
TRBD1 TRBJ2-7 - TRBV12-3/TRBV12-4 TGTGCCAGCAGTTTCCGTCAGGGGGTCTCCTACGAGCAGTACTTC CASSFRQGVSYEQYF
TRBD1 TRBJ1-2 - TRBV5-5 TGTGCCAGCAGCCCCGGACAGGGGCTGGGCATTAACTATGGCTACACCTTC CASSPGQGLGINYGYTF
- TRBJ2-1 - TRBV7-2 TGTGCCAGCAGCTTAGGCTGCGACCGGTTCTTC CASSLGCDRFF
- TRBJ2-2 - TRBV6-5 TGTGCCAGCAGTTACTCGGAGGCTGGGGAGCTGTTTTTT CASSYSEAGELFF
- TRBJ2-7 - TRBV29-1 TGCAGCGTTGAAGATCTGGGCAGGGAGAATACCACCTACGAGCAGTACTTC CSVEDLGRENTTYEQYF
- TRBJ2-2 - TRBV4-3 TGCGCCAGCAGCCAAGTGGACGGGCACGGGGAGCTGTTTTTT CASSQVDGHGELFF
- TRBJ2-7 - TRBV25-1 TGTGCCAGCAGCCGAGGGGTGGCCTTCAGTCGAGAGCAGTACTTC CASSRGVAFSREQYF
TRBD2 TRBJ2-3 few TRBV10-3 TGTGCCATCAGTGAGTCGAGTAGGGGAGGGACAGATACGCAGTATTTT CAISESSRGGTDTQYF
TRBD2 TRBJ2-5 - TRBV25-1 TGTGCCAGCAGTGAGCTGACTAGCGGGAGAGTGGGAGGGCAAGAGACCCAGTACTTC CASSELTSGRVGGQETQYF
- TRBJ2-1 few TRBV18 TGTGCCAGCTCACCGGAGGATGAGCAGTTCTTC CASSPEDEQFF
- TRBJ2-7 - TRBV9 TGTGCCAGCAGCCCTCGAGGGGCTAGCGAGTCCTACGAGCAGTACTTC CASSPRGASESYEQYF
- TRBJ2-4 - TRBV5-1 TGCGCCAGCAGCTTGGACCAAAACATTCAGTACTTC CASSLDQNIQYF
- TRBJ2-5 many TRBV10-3 TGTGCCATCAGTGAGTCGACGGCAGACCAAGAGACCCAGTACTTC CAISESTADQETQYF
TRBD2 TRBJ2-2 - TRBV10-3 TGTGCCATCAATCCCGGGAGGGCAGACACCGGGGAGCTGTTTTTT CAINPGRADTGELFF
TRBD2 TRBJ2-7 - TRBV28 TGTGCCAGCAGGAAAGGACTAGCGGACTCCTACGAGCAGTACTTC CASRKGLADSYEQYF
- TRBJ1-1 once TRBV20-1 TGCAGTGCTAGAGACTGGAGGGGTCCGGAGGTGGAAGCTTTCTTT CSARDWRGPEVEAFF
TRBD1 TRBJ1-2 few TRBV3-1 TGTGCCAGCAGCCAAGCGGACAGGAGGAACTATGGCTACACCTTC CASSQADRRNYGYTF
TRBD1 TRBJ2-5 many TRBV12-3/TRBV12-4 TGTGCCAGCAGCCCACAGGGGGTGAGGGAGACCCAGTACTTC CASSPQGVRETQYF
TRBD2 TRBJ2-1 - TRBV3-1 TGTGCCAGCAGCCAAGAAGCGGGAGCTCATCATGAGCAGTTCTTC CASSQEAGAHHEQFF
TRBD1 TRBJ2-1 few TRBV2 TGTGCCAGCAGTGGAGGGACAGGGAATGTCTATGAGCAGTTCTTC CASSGGTGNVYEQFF
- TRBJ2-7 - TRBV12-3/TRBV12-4 TGTGCCAGCAGCCCCTTGGGCCAGCGCCCCAAAGGGGAGCAGTACTTC CASSPLGQRPKGEQYF
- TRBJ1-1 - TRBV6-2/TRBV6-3 TGTGCTAGCAGTTACTCGATTATATGGACAGCGAAGAACACTGAAGCTTTCTTT CASSYSIIWTAKNTEAFF
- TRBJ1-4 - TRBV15 TGTGCCACCAGCAGAGATTTTTTCCCTGAAAAACTGTTTTTT CATSRDFFPEKLFF
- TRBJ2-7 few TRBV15 TGTGCCACCAGCACTTCCCCCGTTGGGGCGTCCTACGAGCAGTACTTC CATSTSPVGASYEQYF
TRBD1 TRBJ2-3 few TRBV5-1 TGCGCCAGCAGCTCCGGACAGGACACAGATACGCAGTATTTT CASSSGQDTDTQYF
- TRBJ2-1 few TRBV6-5 TGTGCCAGCACAGTAGACTACGACAATGAGCAGTTCTTC CASTVDYDNEQFF
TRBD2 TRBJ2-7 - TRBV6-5 TGTGCCAGCAGGAGACTAGCGGGCTCCTACGAGCAGTACTTC CASRRLAGSYEQYF
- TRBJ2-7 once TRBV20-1 TGCAGTGCTAGATCCCGTGATAGCAAGTACGAGCAGTACTTC CSARSRDSKYEQYF
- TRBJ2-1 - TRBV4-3 TGCGCCAGCAGCCAAACGACTGGTGAGCAGTTCTTC CASSQTTGEQFF
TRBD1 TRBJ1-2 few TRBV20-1 TGCAGTGCTGGGCGGACAGGGGTAGGATATGGCTACACCTTC CSAGRTGVGYGYTF
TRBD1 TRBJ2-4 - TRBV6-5 TGTGCCAGCAGTTACTCAAACACAGGGGGAGGCACGGCCAAAAACATTCAGTACTTC CASSYSNTGGGTAKNIQYF
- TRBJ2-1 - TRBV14 TGTGCCAGCAGCCGCCATGTTCGGGTGGATGAGCAGTTCTTC CASSRHVRVDEQFF
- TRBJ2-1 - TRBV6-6 TGTGCCAGCAGGAGGGAACCTTACAATAAGCAGTTCTTC CASRREPYNKQFF
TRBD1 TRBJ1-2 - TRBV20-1 TGCAGTGCTCTAGAGGGACAGTATGGCTACACCTTC CSALEGQYGYTF
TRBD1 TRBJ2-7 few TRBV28 TGTGCCAGCAGACAAGACCGGGACAGGGTCTACGAGCAGTACTTC CASRQDRDRVYEQYF
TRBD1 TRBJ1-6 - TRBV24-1 TGTGCCACCAGTGATGGGACAGGTTATAATTCACCCCTCCACTTT CATSDGTGYNSPLHF
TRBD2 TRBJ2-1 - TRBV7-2 TGTGCCAGCAGCTTAGTATGGGGGACTAGCGGGGCGAACAATGAGCAGTTCTTC CASSLVWGTSGANNEQFF
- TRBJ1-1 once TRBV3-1 TGTGCCAGCAGCCAGGACACAGGATCGGCTGAAGCTTTCTTT CASSQDTGSAEAFF
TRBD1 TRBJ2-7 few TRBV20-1 TGCAGTGCTGCGGACAGGGATAAAACCTACGAGCAGTACTTC CSAADRDKTYEQYF
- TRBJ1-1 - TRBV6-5 TGTGCCAGCAGTTACTCGACGGGATCCCCCCCGAACACTGAAGCTTTCTTT CASSYSTGSPPNTEAFF
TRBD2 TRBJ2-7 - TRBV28 TGTGCCAGCAGTTCGTCTCCGGGACTAGCGGGCTACGAGCAGTACTTC CASSSSPGLAGYEQYF
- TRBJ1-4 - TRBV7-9 TGTGCCAGCAGCACCACGGACTGGACTAATGAAAAACTGTTTTTT CASSTTDWTNEKLFF
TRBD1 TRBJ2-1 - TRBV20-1 TGCAGTGCTAGGACCCTGACAGGGGCGGCACACAATGAGCAGTTCTTC CSARTLTGAAHNEQFF
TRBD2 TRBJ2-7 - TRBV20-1 TGCAGTGCGGGGACTAGCGGGGGGAATGGGGAGCAGTACTTC CSAGTSGGNGEQYF
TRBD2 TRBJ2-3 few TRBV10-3 TGTGCCATAGGGACTAGCGGAAGCACAGATACGCAGTATTTT CAIGTSGSTDTQYF
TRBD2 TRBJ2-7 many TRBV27 TGTGCCAGCAGTTCCGGCGGGAGAAGCTACGAGCAGTACTTC CASSSGGRSYEQYF
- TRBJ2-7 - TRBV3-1 TGTGCCAGCAGCCAAGATCACGGGGCAGGCCGCGAGCAGTACTTC CASSQDHGAGREQYF
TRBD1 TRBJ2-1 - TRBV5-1 TGCGCCAGCAGCTATCCCCGGGACAGGAGCTCCTACAATGAGCAGTTCTTC CASSYPRDRSSYNEQFF
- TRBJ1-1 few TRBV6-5 TGTGCCAGCAGTCCTCGTCCCGGGGCCGACACTGAAGCTTTCTTT CASSPRPGADTEAFF
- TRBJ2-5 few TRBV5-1 TGCGCCAGCAGCTTGACGGGGATGTGGCAAGAGACCCAGTACTTC CASSLTGMWQETQYF
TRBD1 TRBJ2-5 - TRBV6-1 TGTGCCAGCAGTGGCTGCCGGGACAGGGTGAAAGAGACCCAGTACTTC CASSGCRDRVKETQYF
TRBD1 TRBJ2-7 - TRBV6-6 TGTGCCAGCAGGACAGGGGACTACGAGCAGTACTTC CASRTGDYEQYF
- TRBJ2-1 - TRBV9 TGTGCCAGCAGCGCGTCGGGAACCTTGAGGGAGACCCAGTTCTTC CASSASGTLRETQFF
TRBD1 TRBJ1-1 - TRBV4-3 TGCGCCAGCAGCCACGGGACAGAACCCCATGAAGCTTTCTTT CASSHGTEPHEAFF
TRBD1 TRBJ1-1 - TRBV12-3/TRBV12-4 TGTGCCAGCAGAGGTCGGGACAGGGGCAATAGTCGCTACACTGAGGCTTTCTTT CASRGRDRGNSRYTEAFF
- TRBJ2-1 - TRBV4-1 TGCGCCAGCAGCCTAAGTGGCTCCAACCCCAATGAGCAGTTCTTC CASSLSGSNPNEQFF
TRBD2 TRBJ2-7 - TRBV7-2 TGTGCCAGCAGCTTTCAAGCGGGAGGGGGTCTTTACGAGCAGTACTTC CASSFQAGGGLYEQYF
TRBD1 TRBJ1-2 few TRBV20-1 TGCAGTGCTAGAGGACAGGGGGCGCCCACCTTC CSARGQGAPTF